This T cell receptor beta chain emerged from a study of cytomegalovirus exposure and HLA in healthy donors. Study observations and caveats: Reportedly, fewer N-insertions than the approximately 690-donor mean appeared in an Asian-associated ancestry cluster in a later analysis. TCR beta V- and J-gene trimming was later associated with a missense DCLRE1C variant. HLA restriction was apparent for most CMV-associated TCR beta chains in a later analysis.

Primers: 60 Vbeta forward and 13 Jbeta reverse. Generated by immunoSEQ multiplex PCR, the TCRdb table keeps only in-frame clones and is missing some. The data contain 150,000 or so clones, 70% to 80% of them singletons. With regard to this clone: Its matching antigen is unknown.

Looked up from germline, CDR1 is SGHTA and CDR2 is FQGTGA. CDR3 length: 17 residues. V lost 4 bases, J lost 2 bases, and 4 bases stayed unmatched. V usage is TRBV7-3 and J usage is TRBJ2-6, with TRBD1 matching 11 bases. Specimen: PBMCs. The sequence derives from a man aged 40-55 years in good health and CMV-seronegative. In nucleotides, the CDR3 is TGTGCCAGCAGCTGGACAGGGGGCTCGGCTGGGGCCAACGTCCTGACTTTC. This encodes CASSWTGGSAGANVLTF.